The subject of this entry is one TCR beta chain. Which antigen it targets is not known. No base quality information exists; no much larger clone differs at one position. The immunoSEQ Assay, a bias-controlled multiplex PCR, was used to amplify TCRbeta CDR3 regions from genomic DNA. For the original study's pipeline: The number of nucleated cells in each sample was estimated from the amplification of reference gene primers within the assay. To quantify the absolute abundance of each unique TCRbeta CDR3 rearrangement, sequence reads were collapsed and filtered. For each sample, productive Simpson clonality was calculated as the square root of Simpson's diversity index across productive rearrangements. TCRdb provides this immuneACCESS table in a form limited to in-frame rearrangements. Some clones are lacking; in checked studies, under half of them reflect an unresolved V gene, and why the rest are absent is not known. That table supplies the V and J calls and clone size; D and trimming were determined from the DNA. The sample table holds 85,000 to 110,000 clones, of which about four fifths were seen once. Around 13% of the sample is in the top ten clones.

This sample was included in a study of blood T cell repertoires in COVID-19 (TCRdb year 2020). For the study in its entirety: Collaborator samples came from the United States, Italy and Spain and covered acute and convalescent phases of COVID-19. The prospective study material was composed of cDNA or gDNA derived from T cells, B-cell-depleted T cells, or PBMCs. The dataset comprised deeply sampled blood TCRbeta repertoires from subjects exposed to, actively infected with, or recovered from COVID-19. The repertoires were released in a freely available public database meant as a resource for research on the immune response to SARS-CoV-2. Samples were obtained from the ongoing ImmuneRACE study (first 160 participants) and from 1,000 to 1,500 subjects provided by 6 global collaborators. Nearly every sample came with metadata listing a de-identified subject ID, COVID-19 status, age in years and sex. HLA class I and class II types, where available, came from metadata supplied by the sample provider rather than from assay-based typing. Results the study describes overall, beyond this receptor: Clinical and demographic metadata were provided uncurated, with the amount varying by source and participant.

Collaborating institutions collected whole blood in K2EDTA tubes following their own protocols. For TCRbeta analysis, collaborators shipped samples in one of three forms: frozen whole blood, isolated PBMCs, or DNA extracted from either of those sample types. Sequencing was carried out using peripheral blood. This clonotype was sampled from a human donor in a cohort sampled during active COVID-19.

This receptor has the CDR3 CASRLGLAGVNNEQFF. The DNA sequence follows: TGTGCCAGCAGACTAGGACTAGCGGGGGTTAATAATGAGCAGTTCTTC. The chain was built from TRBV28 and TRBJ2-1, with TRBD2 identical over 13 junction bases. The CDR3 measures 16 amino acids from cysteine to phenylalanine. This entry keeps only the CDR3 DNA: 48 bases, framed from base 1. V loses 6 bases at its end and J loses 7 bases; junction bases beyond the gene matches: 9. CDR1 is given as MDHEN and CDR2 as SYDVKM, both from the germline V gene.